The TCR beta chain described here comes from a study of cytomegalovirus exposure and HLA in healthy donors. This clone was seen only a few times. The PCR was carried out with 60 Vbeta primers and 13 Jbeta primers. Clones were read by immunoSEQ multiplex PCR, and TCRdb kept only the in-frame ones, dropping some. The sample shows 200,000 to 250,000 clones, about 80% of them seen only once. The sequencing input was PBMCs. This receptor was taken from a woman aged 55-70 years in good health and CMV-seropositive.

CDR3 nucleotides: TGTGCCAGCAGCTTATTGCGGGGGGCCAGGTACAATGAGCAGTTCTTC. It is translated as CASSLLRGARYNEQFF. The V call is TRBV7-9, the J call TRBJ2-1, with TRBD2 matching 8 bases. Germline V gene data show CDR1 as SEHNR and CDR2 as FQNEAQ (reference sequence). This CDR3 contains 16 residues. The V and J ends lost 2 bases and 4 bases, in that order; junction bases with no gene match: 7. Filled out from reference TRBV7-9 and TRBJ2-1, the complete variable domain reads DTGVSQNPRHKITKRGQNVTFRCDPISEHNRLYWYRQTLGQGPEFLTYFQNEAQLEKSRLLSDRFSAERPKGSFSTLEIQRTEQGDSAMYLCASSLLRGARYNEQFFGPGTRLTVL.